The 5 T cell receptor beta chains presented below share a single source sample, sequenced in a study of tumor and adjacent non-tumor tissue in lung cancer. The library came from three nested PCR rounds adapted from ARM-PCR protocols. TCRdb re-derived calls from the multiplex PCR reads in MiXCR, one entry per CDR3 protein. The sample carries more than 85,000 distinct CDR3 sequences, 60% to 80% recorded once. No cell sorting was done before RNA was extracted from the tissue. This non-tumor lung sample came from over 3 cm beyond the tumor edge. What was sequenced was distant non-tumor lung tissue. These receptors were collected from a man aged 60-69 years with non-small cell lung cancer.

Comments on this clonotype: The junction departs from the called germline gene at one end, perhaps through a read error. The chain couples TRBV6-2 or TRBV6-3 to TRBJ2-7; no clear D. The CDR3 totals 15 residues. Looked up from germline, CDR1 is MNHEY and CDR2 is SVGEGT. DNA of the CDR3: TGTGCCAGCAGTTACTCGACGGTCCGGGCCTACGAGCAGTGCTTC. This sequence encodes CASSYSTVRAYEQCF.

As concerns this clonotype: The germline gene is not matched at one end of the junction; a read error may be the cause. The chain is built from TRBV4-3 and TRBJ1-2, with 9 nucleotides matching TRBD1. CDR1 and CDR2 (germline): LGHNA, YSLEER. The CDR3 has 14 residues. DNA for the CDR3: TGCGCCAGCAGCCGAGAAGGGACAGGGATTGGCTGCACCTTC. Its protein is CASSREGTGIGCTF.

With respect to this clonotype: No conserved phenylalanine or tryptophan is present at the end of the CDR3, so a read error is the likely explanation. V is TRBV6-6 and J is TRBJ1-5; tentative D call: TRBD1 (6 bases). This CDR3 region has 15 residues. Germline CDR1 is MNHNY and CDR2 is SVGAGI (reference sequence). The CDR3 loop reads CTSRIQGTGNQPQHL. As DNA, the CDR3 is TGTACCAGCAGGATACAGGGAACGGGCAATCAGCCCCAGCATCTT.

With respect to this clonotype: Germline is not matched at one junction end, which may reflect a read error. The rearrangement uses TRBV5-1 and TRBJ1-5, with TRBD1 matching over 10 bases. The length of the CDR3 is 15 residues. Per the germline V gene, CDR1 is SGHRS and CDR2 is YFSETQ. The CDR3 loop reads CASKETGGSNQPKHF. For the CDR3, the DNA is TGCGCCAGCAAAGAGACAGGGGGCAGCAATCAGCCCAAGCATTTT.

In its sample, this clonotype was seen once. One junction end does not reproduce the germline sequence, and a read error may be involved. This chain connects TRBV12-3 or TRBV12-4 to TRBJ2-5; D might be TRBD1 (6 bases). This CDR3 has 14 amino acids. The CDR3 loop is CASSFGTTRETQYF. Written as DNA, the CDR3 is TGTGCCAGCAGTTTCGGGACAACCAGGGAGACCCAATACTTC.